These 19 T cell receptor beta chains were all obtained from the same sample, sequenced in a study of blood T cell repertoires in COVID-19. Produced via immunoSEQ multiplex PCR; TCRdb's table is partial and in-frame only. The table includes about 500,000 clones, roughly 89% detected once. The source material was peripheral blood. Receptors originate from a woman aged 45 to 65 with COVID-19, enrolled during active disease.

The V call is TRBV6-5, the J call TRBJ2-5, with a tentative D call TRBD2 (6 bases). This CDR3 region has 15 residues. Germline V gene lookup returns CDR1 MNHEY and CDR2 SVGAGI. V was shortened by 2 bases and J by 5 bases, with 15 bases between the two germline ends. The CDR3 loop reads CASSYPGGLPETQYF. The CDR3 DNA is TGTGCCAGCAGTTACCCCGGGGGTTTGCCGGAGACCCAGTACTTC.

The rearrangement joins TRBV19 to TRBJ2-7, with D perhaps TRBD1 (6 bases). V shed 5 bases and J shed 2 bases, with 13 bases lying between them. Germline CDR1 and CDR2: LNHDA and SQIVND (reference sequence). The length of the CDR3 is 14 residues. The CDR3 region has the DNA TGTGCCAGTAGTTCCTCGTCAGGGGCCTACGAGCAGTACTTC. Translating gives CASSSSSGAYEQYF.

The chain is built from TRBV4-1 and TRBJ1-2; no firm D call. V was cut by 4 bases and J by 4 bases, with 28 bases left in between. The CDR3 contains 19 residues. Looked up from germline, CDR1 is MGHRA and CDR2 is YSYEKL. The CDR3 spells CASSRRALFDTPEGYGYTF. CDR3 in DNA: TGCGCCAGCAGCCGAAGGGCCCTCTTCGACACTCCAGAGGGCTATGGCTACACCTTC.

V and J are TRBV28 and TRBJ2-3; 13 bases match TRBD2. The CDR3 contains 18 residues. Germline V lookup: CDR1 MDHEN, CDR2 SYDVKM. J lost 2 bases, V lost 6 bases, and 11 bases had no gene match. In DNA, the CDR3 is TGTGCCAGCAGCCCTTATACCGGGACTAGCGGGACCACAGATACGCAGTATTTT. Translation: CASSPYTGTSGTTDTQYF.

This rearrangement joins TRBV5-4 to TRBJ2-5; weak D call: TRBD2 (7 bases). Germline V CDR1 and CDR2: SGHNT, YYREEE (reference sequence). The CDR3 is 14 residues long. V lost 4 bases to trimming and J lost 5 bases, with 15 bases between them. The CDR3 DNA reads TGTGCCAGCAGCGGTGGGGGGGCGGAGGAGACCCAGTACTTC. This gives the protein CASSGGGAEETQYF.

The rearrangement links TRBV10-3 to TRBJ1-2; the D gene is possibly TRBD1 (6 bases). The CDR3 runs 15 residues. The germline V gene has CDR1 ENHRY and CDR2 SYGVKD. V gave up 2 bases and J gave up 0 bases, with 10 bases separating them. The CDR3 bases are TGTGCCATCAGTGAGGGGCAGGGGTCTAACTATGGCTACACCTTC. Encoded protein: CAISEGQGSNYGYTF.

V gene TRBV6-5 combines with J gene TRBJ1-1, with TRBD1 matching 9 bases. The CDR3 totals 14 residues. V gave up 6 bases and J gave up 2 bases; unmatched junction bases: 4. Germline CDR1 and CDR2: MNHEY and SVGAGI. CDR3 sequence: CASRGGQGNTEAFF. CDR3 in DNA: TGTGCCAGCAGGGGGGGACAGGGAAACACTGAAGCTTTCTTT.

The chain recombines TRBV6-5 with TRBJ1-5; 8 nucleotides line up with TRBD1. The CDR3 is made up of 13 amino acids. V shed 6 bases and J 5 bases; nucleotides not matched to a gene: 3. Germline lookup yields CDR1 MNHEY and CDR2 SVGAGI. CDR3 nucleotide sequence: TGTGCCAGCAGCCGACAGGGGTATCAGCCCCAGCATTTT. It encodes CASSRQGYQPQHF.

This chain links TRBV5-1 with TRBJ1-2; no clear D gene. Trimming took 0 bases from V and 0 from J, leaving 15 bases between them. This CDR3 has 17 amino acids. CDR1 is SGHRS and CDR2 is YFSETQ in the germline V gene. CDR3 DNA sequence: TGCGCCAGCAGCTTGGGGCCATCAGGCAATACTAACTATGGCTACACCTTC. Amino acids: CASSLGPSGNTNYGYTF.

The genes are TRBV18 and TRBJ1-2; D is unresolved. Germline CDR1 and CDR2: KGHSH and LQKENI. The ends were cut back, 8 bases at V and 4 bases at J, with 14 bases in the middle. The CDR3 loop spans 13 amino acids. CDR3 amino acids: CASTDASGYGYTF. The CDR3 bases are TGTGCCAGCACTGACGCCTCGGGCTATGGCTACACCTTC.

This clone has just one count. The chain recombines TRBV5-1 with TRBJ1-3, with 8 bases matching TRBD1. Trimming cost V 0 bases and J 1 base; bases outside gene matches: 6. The length of the CDR3 is 17 residues. Germline V gene lookup returns CDR1 SGHRS and CDR2 YFSETQ. The DNA for the CDR3 is TGCGCCAGCAGCTTGGGAGGGACAGGACTATCTGGAAACACCATATATTTT. This codes for CASSLGGTGLSGNTIYF.

The CDR3 region is CASSLGVALNTEAFF. In nucleotides, the CDR3 is TGTGCCAGCAGCTTGGGAGTAGCTTTGAACACTGAAGCTTTCTTT. The rearrangement joins TRBV11-1 to TRBJ1-1; D not certain. The CDR3 spans 15 residues. V lost 3 bases and J lost 0, with 11 bases in between. Looked up from germline, CDR1 is SGHAT and CDR2 is FQDESV (reference sequence).

The rearrangement joins TRBV9 to TRBJ1-5; 7 bases match TRBD1. Trimming took 7 bases from V and 0 from J; bases not matched to a gene: 7. Germline CDR1 reads SGDLS; CDR2 reads YYNGEE. The CDR3 is 15 amino acids. The CDR3 loop reads CASAQTGDSNQPQHF. In DNA, the CDR3 is TGTGCCAGCGCCCAAACAGGGGATAGCAATCAGCCCCAGCATTTT.

This sequence joins TRBV2 and TRBJ1-2; D uncertain. The CDR3 is made up of 12 amino acids. Germline-derived CDR1 and CDR2 are SNHLY and FYNNEI. Between the trimmed V and J ends, which lost 2 bases and 4 bases, there was a span of 5 bases. The CDR3 region has the DNA TGTGCCAGCAGTGAAAGAGGCTATGGCTACACCTTC. Encoded protein: CASSERGYGYTF.

As to this clone: Other DNA sequences of this sample code for an identical CDR3. The rearrangement joins TRBV7-9 to TRBJ1-1; tentatively, D is TRBD1 (6 bases). This CDR3 comprises 14 residues. Between the trimmed V and J ends, which lost 1 base and 2 bases, there was a span of 8 bases. From germline, CDR1 is SEHNR and CDR2 FQNEAQ (reference sequence). In DNA form, the CDR3 reads TGTGCCAGCAGCTTAGGGACAGCCAACACTGAAGCTTTCTTT. Amino acids: CASSLGTANTEAFF.

This chain links TRBV15 with TRBJ1-1; a weak D match, TRBD1 (5 bases). The CDR3 consists of 13 residues. V was cut by 5 bases and J by 4 bases, with 11 bases left in between. The germline CDR1 and CDR2 sequences are LNHNV and YYDKDF (reference sequence). Here the CDR3 DNA reads TGTGCCACCAGCCCCTCCGGGGGCACTGAAGCTTTCTTT. This gives the protein CATSPSGGTEAFF.

This clone was seen a single time. In nucleotides, the CDR3 is TGTGCCAGCAGCGCGACAGGGGGAGAGAACGAGCAGTACTTC. Translation gives CASSATGGENEQYF. The chain employs TRBV2 and TRBJ2-7; TRBD1 matches 9 bases. V lost 6 bases and J lost 5; bases outside the gene matches: 8. The V gene's germline CDR1 is SNHLY and CDR2 FYNNEI. This CDR3 is built from 14 residues.

This chain uses TRBV19 with TRBJ1-6, with 8 nucleotides matching TRBD1. The germline V gene has CDR1 LNHDA and CDR2 SQIVND (reference sequence). The CDR3 length is 14 residues. The trim removed 7 bases at V and 9 bases at J, leaving 8 bases unmatched. This chain's CDR3 is CASTSTGDSSPLHF. The CDR3 nucleotides read TGTGCCAGTACCTCGACAGGGGATTCTTCACCCCTCCACTTT.

V and J are TRBV5-4 and TRBJ2-3; TRBD2 agrees at 7 bases. The CDR3 is 15 amino acids. Germline V lookup: CDR1 SGHNT, CDR2 YYREEE (reference sequence). The junction had 8 bases not matched to a gene; V was cut back by 3 bases and J by 4 bases. This CDR3 reads CASSWNTGGADTQYF. DNA for the CDR3: TGTGCCAGCAGCTGGAATACGGGGGGTGCAGATACGCAGTATTTT.